This T cell receptor (beta chain) was sequenced for a study of T cells in Graves' hyperthyroidism and ophthalmopathy. Notes on the study in general: A median 6.5 months before onset, the model predicted ophthalmopathy.

Points on this clonotype: Its antigen is unidentified.

The investigators amplified TCR beta CDR3 regions from RNA transcripts. The HTBI primer set was used in a first-round RT-PCR of the TCR CDR3. Using its own MiXCR run on the multiplex PCR reads, TCRdb lists one record per CDR3 protein. The sample records about 640,000 distinct CDR3 sequences, about a fifth being singletons. Germline assignment: CDR1 DFQATT and CDR2 SNEGSKA (reference sequence). This CDR3 spans 20 amino acids. V lost 3 bases to trimming and J lost 1 base; unmatched junction nucleotides: 16. The TCR originated in a man younger than 40 with Graves' ophthalmopathy. The sample was blood. V usage is TRBV20-1 and J usage is TRBJ2-7, with 15 positions matching TRBD2. The CDR3: CSARGSGTSGRTGSSYEQYF. CDR3 nucleotides: TGCAGTGCTAGGGGGTCCGGGACTAGCGGGAGGACGGGGTCTTCCTACGAGCAGTACTTC.